The 23 T cell receptor beta chains reported below all come from one sample, sequenced in a study of beta chain features in type 1 diabetes (dated by TCRdb to the late 2010s). Library preparation was by the immunoSEQ multiplex PCR assay. The entire isolated RNA was reverse transcribed using the High Capacity cDNA Reverse Transcription Kit, and thus expressed TCRB transcripts were sequenced. TCRdb took over this immuneACCESS table, retaining in-frame rearrangements with V and J assigned. Such tables are incomplete; in checked studies, under half of the missing clones stem from an unresolved V gene, and the remainder is unexplained. The sample includes 860,000 or so clones, with 17% observed a single time. The top ten clones comprise around 0.02% of the sample. The sequencing sample was made of naive CD4+ T cells from blood. Sample cell subset or site, as interpreted from the label and publication: true naive CD4+ T cells. The receptor source for this set is a young woman in good health.

This clone was recorded a few times. V is TRBV5-1 and J is TRBJ2-4; possible D gene TRBD2, 7 bases. The CDR3 length is 14 residues. CDR1 is SGHRS and CDR2 is YFSETQ in the germline V gene. V dropped 4 bases and J dropped 8 bases, with 16 bases sitting between them. The CDR3 DNA follows: TGCGCCAGCAGCCAACTCCAGGGGAGGGACATTCAGTACTTC. Protein sequence: CASSQLQGRDIQYF.

In its sample, this clone was seen a few times. The V gene is TRBV29-1, the J gene TRBJ2-5; D could derive from TRBD1 or TRBD2 (5 bases each). V lost 7 bases, J lost 0 bases, and 15 bases lay in between. This CDR3 has 14 amino acids. From germline, CDR1 is SQVTM and CDR2 ANQGSEA. In DNA form, the CDR3 reads TGCAGCGCAAAAACGGGGACGTACCAAGAGACCCAGTACTTC. As protein: CSAKTGTYQETQYF.

The chain carries TRBV27 and TRBJ2-1, with D perhaps matching TRBD2 (6 bases). V shed 3 bases and J shed 1 base, with 13 bases lying between them. Germline V CDR1 and CDR2: MNHEY, SMNVEV (reference sequence). The CDR3 runs to 16 residues. CDR3 residues: CASSLEGGSSYNEQFF. CDR3 in DNA: TGTGCCAGCAGTTTGGAGGGAGGCTCGTCCTACAATGAGCAGTTCTTC.

The rearrangement uses TRBV7-8 and TRBJ2-5; D perhaps matches TRBD2 (6 bases). Germline V gives CDR1 SGHVS, CDR2 FQNEAQ. V was pared by 7 bases and J by 2 bases, with 11 bases between. The CDR3 totals 13 residues. CDR3 protein: CASIPGGQETQYF. As DNA, the CDR3 is TGTGCCAGCATCCCCGGGGGACAAGAGACCCAGTACTTC.

This clone was counted only a few times. The chain couples TRBV11-1 to TRBJ2-7; tentatively, D is TRBD1 or TRBD2 (5 bases each). From germline, CDR1 is SGHAT and CDR2 FQDESV (reference sequence). Trimming shortened V by 5 bases and J by 6 bases, and 14 bases separated the two germline ends. The CDR3 has 13 residues. The CDR3 reads CASSLRGGGEQYF. The CDR3 coding sequence is TGTGCCAGCAGCCTACGGGGTGGGGGCGAGCAGTACTTC.

This clone has only a few counts. This chain links TRBV15 with TRBJ2-1, with a weak D call TRBD2 (6 bases). CDR3 length: 17 residues. Germline V gives CDR1 LNHNV, CDR2 YYDKDF (reference sequence). Trimming stripped 0 bases from V and 6 bases from J, with 18 bases between. The CDR3 loop is CATSRDRQGAGGNEQFF. Written as DNA, the CDR3 is TGTGCCACCAGCAGAGATCGGCAGGGAGCGGGTGGCAATGAGCAGTTCTTC.

This clone has just a few counts. The chain links TRBV7-3 to TRBJ2-7; no reliable D call. Trimming took off 7 bases at V and 3 bases at J, with 10 bases between the two ends. Germline V gene sequence: CDR1 SGHTA, CDR2 FQGTGA. This CDR3 has 12 amino acids. The CDR3 nucleotides read TGTGCCAGCATTGGCTTTTTCTACGAGCAGTACTTC. Its translation: CASIGFFYEQYF.

This rearrangement joins TRBV28 to TRBJ2-7; TRBD1 agrees at 8 bases. From germline, CDR1 is MDHEN and CDR2 SYDVKM. The CDR3 has 15 residues. The V and J ends lost 3 bases and 2 bases, in that order; junction bases with no gene match: 6. CDR3 bases: TGTGCCAGCAGTTTGGGGGACAGGCAAGCCTACGAGCAGTACTTC. Residues: CASSLGDRQAYEQYF.

This clone turned up a few times. The chain carries TRBV11-2 and TRBJ2-3, with unresolved D. The CDR3 is 11 amino acids. The germline CDR1 and CDR2 sequences are SGHAT and FQNNGV. With 3 bases removed from V and 5 bases from J, the gap between germline ends came to 3 bases. This chain's CDR3 is CASSFIDTQYF. The CDR3 DNA follows: TGTGCCAGCAGCTTCATAGATACGCAGTATTTT. The variable domain in full, completed from reference TRBV11-2 and TRBJ2-3, reads EAGVAQSPRYKIIEKRQSVAFWCNPISGHATLYWYQQILGQGPKLLIQFQNNGVVDDSQLPKDRFSAERLKGVDSTLKIQPAKLEDSAVYLCASSFIDTQYFGPGTRLTVL.

V usage is TRBV7-9 and J usage is TRBJ2-7; 10 bases align to TRBD1. CDR3 size: 13 residues. J was trimmed by 5 bases and V by 6 bases; bases with no gene match: 4. From germline, CDR1 is SEHNR and CDR2 FQNEAQ (reference sequence). CDR3 coding DNA: TGTGCCAGCAGACAGACAGGGGGCGACGAGCAGTACTTC. It specifies CASRQTGGDEQYF.

The rearrangement uses TRBV6-6 and TRBJ2-7; 7 bases align to TRBD2. The CDR3 covers 13 residues. Germline V gene data show CDR1 as MNHNY and CDR2 as SVGAGI (reference sequence). After removal of 7 bases from V and 1 base from J, the junction contained 4 bases not matched to a gene. DNA for the CDR3: TGTGCCAGCACAAGCGGGAAGTCCTACGAGCAGTACTTC. This encodes CASTSGKSYEQYF.

This rearrangement joins TRBV10-3 to TRBJ1-4, with 7 bases lining up with TRBD1. V lost 4 bases to trimming and J lost 5 bases; unmatched junction nucleotides: 4. The CDR3 covers 14 residues. CDR1 and CDR2 (germline): ENHRY, SYGVKD. The DNA of the CDR3 is TGTGCCATCAGTGCCGGGACAGTCAATGAAAAACTGTTTTTT. Amino acids: CAISAGTVNEKLFF.

CDR3 nucleotide sequence: TGTGCCAGCAGGGGACAGGCACTCTCCTACGAGCAGTACTTC. It specifies CASRGQALSYEQYF. This chain joins TRBV6-1 and TRBJ2-7; TRBD1 matches 8 bases. CDR3 length: 14 residues. The germline CDR1 and CDR2 sequences are MNHNS and SASEGT. Germline trimming cut 6 bases from V and 0 bases from J; bases unmatched to any gene: 4.

V gene TRBV10-3 combines with J gene TRBJ1-4, with D uncertain. CDR1 and CDR2 from the germline V gene are ENHRY and SYGVKD. The CDR3 runs to 13 residues. Deletions cut 6 bases from V and 6 bases from J, with 11 bases between. The CDR3 sequence: CAIREPGYEKLFF. CDR3 DNA sequence: TGTGCCATCAGAGAGCCGGGCTATGAAAAACTGTTTTTT.

This clone was counted only a few times. This sequence joins TRBV4-3 and TRBJ1-3; no reliable D call. There are 17 residues in the CDR3. Trimming stripped 0 bases from V and 0 bases from J, with 12 bases between. The germline CDR1 and CDR2 sequences are LGHNA and YSLEER. The CDR3 region is CASSQDPAANSGNTIYF. In DNA form, the CDR3 reads TGCGCCAGCAGCCAAGATCCGGCAGCGAACTCTGGAAACACCATATATTTT.

Notes on this clone: Within the sample, other DNA sequences also encode this same CDR3. This chain links TRBV9 with TRBJ2-1, with 13 nucleotides matching TRBD2. V lost 2 bases and J lost 5; bases outside the gene matches: 1. Germline CDR1 is SGDLS and CDR2 is YYNGEE. This CDR3 region has 15 residues. This CDR3 is CASSVGLAGDNEQFF. In DNA, the CDR3 is TGTGCCAGCAGCGTCGGACTAGCGGGAGACAATGAGCAGTTCTTC.

The table lists this clone with a few counts. This sequence joins TRBV7-9 and TRBJ1-3; no definite D call. The CDR3 consists of 14 residues. Looked up from germline, CDR1 is SEHNR and CDR2 is FQNEAQ (reference sequence). V was cut by 0 bases and J by 0 bases, with 3 bases left in between. Written as DNA, the CDR3 is TGTGCCAGCAGCTTAGCTGACTCTGGAAACACCATATATTTT. This sequence encodes CASSLADSGNTIYF. The variable domain in full, with the rest retrieved from reference TRBV7-9 and TRBJ1-3, is DTGVSQNPRHKITKRGQNVTFRCDPISEHNRLYWYRQTLGQGPEFLTYFQNEAQLEKSRLLSDRFSAERPKGSFSTLEIQRTEQGDSAMYLCASSLADSGNTIYFGEGSWLTVV.

This clone turned up a few times. This chain connects TRBV29-1 to TRBJ2-7, with D possibly TRBD1 on 7 matching bases. Deletions cut 4 bases from V and 7 bases from J, with 17 bases between. CDR1 SQVTM and CDR2 ANQGSEA come from the germline V gene. The CDR3 sequence is 13 residues long. DNA of the CDR3: TGCAGCGTTGGGAGGGGGCAGTCCAGGGAGCAGTACTTC. It codes for CSVGRGQSREQYF.

This chain connects TRBV9 to TRBJ2-2, with 8 bases aligning to TRBD2. V lost 1 base, J lost 6 bases, and 11 bases stayed unmatched. The CDR3 is 17 residues long. CDR1 is SGDLS, CDR2 YYNGEE, per germline. CDR3 coding DNA: TGTGCCAGCAGCGTACCCTCGACTAGCGATCTTGCCGGGGAGCTGTTTTTT. Residues: CASSVPSTSDLAGELFF. Filled out from reference TRBV9 and TRBJ2-2, the complete variable domain reads DSGVTQTPKHLITATGQRVTLRCSPRSGDLSVYWYQQSLDQGLQFLIQYYNGEERAKGNILERFSAQQFPDLHSELNLSSLELGDSALYFCASSVPSTSDLAGELFFGEGSRLTVL.

For this clone: Other DNA sequences in this sample translate to the same CDR3. The chain carries TRBV28 and TRBJ2-1; D is ambiguous. Trimming removed 8 bases from V and 0 bases from J, with 5 bases in between. Germline V lookup: CDR1 MDHEN, CDR2 SYDVKM. The CDR3 is 12 residues long. The DNA of the CDR3 is TGTGCCAGCGGTTCCTCCTACAATGAGCAGTTCTTC. This gives the protein CASGSSYNEQFF.

This sequence joins TRBV11-2 and TRBJ2-4, with 7 bases that match TRBD2. CDR1 is SGHAT, CDR2 FQNNGV, per germline. CDR3 length: 16 residues. The V and J ends lost 5 bases and 8 bases, in that order; junction bases with no gene match: 15. CDR3 sequence: CASSLPGLPEGHIQYF. CDR3 nucleotide sequence: TGTGCCAGCAGCCTACCGGGACTACCAGAGGGACACATTCAGTACTTC.

There are a few counts of this clone. This chain connects TRBV6-5 to TRBJ1-3; D is unclear. In germline, CDR1 is MNHEY, CDR2 SVGAGI. This CDR3 has 13 residues. V lost 6 bases, J lost 0 bases, and 6 bases lay in between. In DNA, the CDR3 is TGTGCCAGCAGGCGTTTCTCTGGAAACACCATATATTTT. As protein: CASRRFSGNTIYF.

CDR3 loop: CAGATGIPADTQYF. The CDR3 nucleotides are TGCGCCGGGGCGACAGGGATTCCGGCAGATACGCAGTATTTT. V and J are TRBV5-1 and TRBJ2-3; TRBD1 matches at 7 bases. CDR1 is SGHRS, CDR2 YFSETQ, per germline. V lost 10 bases and J lost 4; bases outside the gene matches: 12. CDR3 length: 14 amino acids. Filled out from reference TRBV5-1 and TRBJ2-3, the complete variable domain reads KAGVTQTPRYLIKTRGQQVTLSCSPISGHRSVSWYQQTPGQGLQFLFEYFSETQRNKGNFPGRFSGRQFSNSRSEMNVSTLELGDSALYLCAGATGIPADTQYFGPGTRLTVL.